Sequencing of this T cell receptor beta chain was carried out in a study of blood T cell repertoires in COVID-19. Background on the study: Nucleic acid was either cDNA or gDNA, and it came from T cells, B-cell-depleted T cells, or PBMCs.

Using immunoSEQ multiplex PCR, the repertoire was profiled, and TCRdb retains in-frame clones only, with some absent. The sample carries some 70,000 clones, about 91% recorded once. The V end lost 2 bases, the J end lost 4 bases, and 11 bases lay between the germline ends. CDR1 is KGHSH, CDR2 LQKENI, per germline. This CDR3 contains 14 residues. V gene TRBV18 combines with J gene TRBJ1-1; unclear D gene. The sample taken for sequencing was peripheral blood. The clonotype was recovered from a human donor with active COVID-19. The donor label of this sample is uncertain. The DNA of the CDR3 is TGTGCCAGCTCACCAGCAGTTGAGGGCACTGAAGCTTTCTTT. It encodes CASSPAVEGTEAFF. The variable domain in full, completed from reference TRBV18 and TRBJ1-1, reads NAGVMQNPRHLVRRRGQEARLRCSPMKGHSHVYWYRQLPEEGLKFMVYLQKENIIDESGMPKERFSAEFPKEGPSILRIQQVVRGDSAAYFCASSPAVEGTEAFFGQGTRLTVV.